This TCR beta chain was documented in a study of response to subunit inactivated influenza vaccine. Germline V gives CDR1 DFQATT, CDR2 SNEGSKA (reference sequence). The CDR3 has 12 amino acids. Trimming removed 6 bases at V and 4 bases at J, with 13 bases between. Study results and limitations: That few new T cells are recruited by each seasonal influenza vaccination was the authors' suggestion.

This clonotype came up a few times. The target antigen is unknown. One entry per CDR3 protein results from TCRdb running MiXCR on the RT-PCR reads. The sample has roughly 700,000 distinct CDR3 sequences, about 15% seen once. This rearrangement joins TRBV20-1 to TRBJ2-7; D is perhaps TRBD2 (5 bases). The material was PBMCs from blood, obtained roughly 15 days before vaccination. The receptor comes from a man between 50 and 59 years old who received an inactivated influenza vaccine. The CDR3 DNA sequence: TGCAGTGCCGGGCGGGCGAGTTACGAGCAGTACTTC. It translates to CSAGRASYEQYF.